This T cell receptor (beta chain) was captured in a study of T cell repertoires in cytomegalovirus infection. Study outcomes and limitations: Cumulative public TCR beta family frequency identified CMV carriers with the relevant HLA.

The length of the CDR3 is 13 residues. The germline CDR1 and CDR2 sequences are MDHEN and SYDVKM. Trimming removed 3 bases at V and 2 bases at J, with 8 bases between. Concerning this clonotype itself: Antigen specificity is unknown.

TCRdb used MiXCR to reprocess the reads, holding one entry per CDR3 protein. The table has approximately 500,000 distinct CDR3 sequences, about 15% seen once. The chain links TRBV28 to TRBJ2-7, with D perhaps TRBD2 (5 bases). The origin of this receptor is a human donor in good health (CMV status not recorded). Some clones in this sample may be carry-over from other donors' samples. Sequenced input: CD8+ T cells from PBMCs. The CDR3 region has the DNA TGTGCCAGCAGTTTCGGGGAGACCTACGAGCAGTACTTC. Amino acids: CASSFGETYEQYF.